These T cell receptor beta chains were read from a single sample in a study of cytomegalovirus exposure and HLA in healthy donors. Measured with immunoSEQ multiplex PCR; TCRdb has only the in-frame clones, and not every one. The repertoire has around 91,000 clones, 78% of them found once; the top ten carry about 2.7%. Sequenced material: PBMCs. The receptors derive from a male donor in good health and CMV-seropositive. Both conserved end residues are part of each CDR3. D genes are given only for firm matches. Only part of the rows carry a size: once, few, many, or a class if the clone is expanded.

v_call	clone_size	d_call	j_call	cdr3_nt	cdr3_aa
TRBV28	.	TRBD2	TRBJ2-3	TGTGCCAGCAGTCTTGGGGTAGCGGGAGATGGAGATACGCAGTATTTT	CASSLGVAGDGDTQYF
TRBV5-4	.	TRBD1	TRBJ2-7	TGTGCCAGCAGCATACAGGGGGCGGCGGTCCACGAGCAGTACTTC	CASSIQGAAVHEQYF
TRBV7-2	once	.	TRBJ2-1	TGTGCCAGCAGCTCCGCGGGCGGTATGAATGAGCAGTTCTTC	CASSSAGGMNEQFF
TRBV10-3	.	.	TRBJ2-7	TGTGCCACAAGGCCCCAGTCGGGCGAGCAGTACTTC	CATRPQSGEQYF
TRBV4-2	.	.	TRBJ1-1	TGTGCCAGCAGCCAAGATCAGGCAGGGGCGAACACTGAAGCTTTCTTT	CASSQDQAGANTEAFF
TRBV7-9	.	.	TRBJ1-1	TGTGCCAGCATAGGCGGCACTGAAGCTTTCTTT	CASIGGTEAFF
TRBV7-9	once	.	TRBJ1-3	TGTGCCAGCAGGGGGTGGATTGACCGGGGTGGTATCTCTGGAAACACCATATATTTT	CASRGWIDRGGISGNTIYF
TRBV7-8	.	.	TRBJ2-1	TGTGCCAGCAGTGTCAGGGGGGACAGCTCCTACAATGAGCAGTTCTTC	CASSVRGDSSYNEQFF
TRBV20-1	.	.	TRBJ1-1	TGCAGTGCTGAGTTGAACACTGAAGCTTTCTTT	CSAELNTEAFF
TRBV2	.	TRBD1	TRBJ2-2	TGTGCCAGCAGACGGGACAGGTTGGTTTCCGGGGAGCTGTTTTTT	CASRRDRLVSGELFF
TRBV29-1	.	TRBD1	TRBJ1-5	TGCAGCGTTCGGACAGGGATGGGGGGATATAGCAATCAGCCCCAGCATTTT	CSVRTGMGGYSNQPQHF
TRBV27	.	.	TRBJ2-5	TGTGCCAGCAGTCTTCGGCGGGAAGAGACCCAGTACTTC	CASSLRREETQYF
TRBV15	.	.	TRBJ1-6	TGTGCCACCAGCAGCCGGACAACTGGTTCACCCCTCCACTTT	CATSSRTTGSPLHF
TRBV6-1	.	.	TRBJ1-5	TGTGCCAGCACTCTTGGACCGGGGGGTCAGCCCCAGCATTTT	CASTLGPGGQPQHF
TRBV5-1	.	.	TRBJ2-1	TGCGCCAGCAGCTTGGCCAGTAGCGTGGGTGAGCAGTTCTTC	CASSLASSVGEQFF
TRBV6-1	.	.	TRBJ1-2	TGTGCCAGCAGTGAAGAGGGATGGGGCGATGGCTACACCTTC	CASSEEGWGDGYTF
TRBV19	.	.	TRBJ2-1	TGTGCCAGTAACACAGGGTCGGGGTGGCAGTTCTTC	CASNTGSGWQFF
TRBV5-1	.	.	TRBJ2-3	TGCGCCAGCAGCTTGGGTATTAGCGGATACACAGATACGCAGTATTTT	CASSLGISGYTDTQYF
TRBV5-6	.	TRBD1	TRBJ1-2	TGTGCCATCAGCTTGGGTCAGGGGGCGAACGCACGGGCCTATGGCTACACCTTC	CAISLGQGANARAYGYTF
TRBV4-3	few	.	TRBJ1-4	TGCGCCAGCAGCCAACCCCCCGTGGGAGGGATCGGTGAAAAACTGTTTTTT	CASSQPPVGGIGEKLFF
TRBV7-3	.	.	TRBJ1-2	TGTGCCAGCAGCCTCCGGGGGGACGGGGGTGGCTACACCTTC	CASSLRGDGGGYTF
TRBV6-5	.	.	TRBJ2-7	TGTGCCAGCAGTTACAGACAGGGCGGGACGTCCTACGAGCAGTACTTC	CASSYRQGGTSYEQYF
TRBV27	.	.	TRBJ1-5	TGTGCCAGCAGCCCCAGGTATAGCAATCAGCCCCAGCATTTT	CASSPRYSNQPQHF
TRBV27	.	TRBD1	TRBJ1-2	TGTGCCAGCAGTTTATCGGGTTTGGGCTTTACAGGGGTTTCTGATGGCTACACCTTC	CASSLSGLGFTGVSDGYTF
TRBV6-1	.	TRBD2	TRBJ2-2	TGTGCCAGCAGTGGGACTAGCTGGAACACCGGGGAGCTGTTTTTT	CASSGTSWNTGELFF
TRBV29-1	.	TRBD2	TRBJ2-1	TGCAGTTTAGCGGGAGGTTACAATGAGCAGTTCTTC	CSLAGGYNEQFF
TRBV11-2	.	TRBD2	TRBJ2-1	TGTGCCAGCATGGGGGGAGGGCCAAATGAGCAGTTCTTC	CASMGGGPNEQFF
TRBV2	few	TRBD1	TRBJ1-5	TGTGCCAGCAGCGACAGGGGGCTTCAGCCCCAGCATTTT	CASSDRGLQPQHF
TRBV7-9	.	.	TRBJ2-1	TGTGCCAGCAGCTGGTCTGGGCCCAATGAGCAGTTCTTC	CASSWSGPNEQFF
TRBV6-6	.	TRBD1	TRBJ1-2	TGTGCCAGCAGTGGCGGCGGACAGGGGAACTATGGCTACACCTTC	CASSGGGQGNYGYTF
TRBV27	.	.	TRBJ2-5	TGTGCCCTTAGAGGGACCCAGTACTTC	CALRGTQYF
TRBV18	.	.	TRBJ2-7	TGTGCCAGCTCCGCGGACAGCAGCTCCTACGAGCAGTACTTC	CASSADSSSYEQYF